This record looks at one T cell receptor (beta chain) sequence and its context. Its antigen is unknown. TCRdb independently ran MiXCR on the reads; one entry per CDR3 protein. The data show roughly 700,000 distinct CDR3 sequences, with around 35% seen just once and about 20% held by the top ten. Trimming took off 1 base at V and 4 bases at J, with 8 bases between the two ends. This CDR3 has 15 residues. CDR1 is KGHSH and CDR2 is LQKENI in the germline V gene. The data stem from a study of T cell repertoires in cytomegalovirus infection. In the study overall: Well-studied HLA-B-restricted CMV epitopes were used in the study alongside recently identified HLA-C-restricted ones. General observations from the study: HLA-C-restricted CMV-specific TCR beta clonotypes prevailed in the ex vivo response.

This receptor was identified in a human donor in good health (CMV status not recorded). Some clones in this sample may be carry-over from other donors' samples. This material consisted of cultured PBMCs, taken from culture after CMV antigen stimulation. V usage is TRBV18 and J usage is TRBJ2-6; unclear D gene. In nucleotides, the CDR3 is TGTGCCAGCTCACCACAGGGTACCGGGGCCAACGTCCTGACTTTC. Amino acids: CASSPQGTGANVLTF.